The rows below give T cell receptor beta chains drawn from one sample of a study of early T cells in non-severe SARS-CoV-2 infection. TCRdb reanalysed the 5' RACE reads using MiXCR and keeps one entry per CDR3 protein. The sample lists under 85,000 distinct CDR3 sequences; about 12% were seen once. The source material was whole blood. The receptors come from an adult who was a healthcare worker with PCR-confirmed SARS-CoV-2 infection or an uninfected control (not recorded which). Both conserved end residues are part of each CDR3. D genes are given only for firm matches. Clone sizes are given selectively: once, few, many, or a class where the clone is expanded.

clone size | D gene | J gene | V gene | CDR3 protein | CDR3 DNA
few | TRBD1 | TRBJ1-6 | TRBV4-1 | CASGPSGQGIAVNNSPLHF | TGCGCCAGCGGTCCTTCGGGACAGGGCATTGCCGTTAATAATTCACCCCTCCACTTT
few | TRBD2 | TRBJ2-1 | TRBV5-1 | CASRLGLAGMHEQFF | TGCGCCAGCAGATTAGGACTAGCGGGGATGCATGAGCAGTTCTTC
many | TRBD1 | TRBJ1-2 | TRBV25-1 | CASRMGQGGGYTF | TGTGCCAGCAGGATGGGACAGGGGGGAGGCTACACCTTC
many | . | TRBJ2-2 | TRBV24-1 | CATSERGTGELFF | TGTGCCACCAGTGAGCGAGGGACCGGGGAGCTGTTTTTT
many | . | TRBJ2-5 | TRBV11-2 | CASSRNWEEKETQYF | TGTGCCAGCTCCCGTAACTGGGAGGAGAAAGAGACCCAGTACTTC
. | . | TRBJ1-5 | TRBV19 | CASSIGREEWHF | TGTGCCAGTAGTATTGGCAGGGAGGAGTGGCATTTT
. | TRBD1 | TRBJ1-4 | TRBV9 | CASSVFGQEASDEKLFF | TGTGCCAGCAGCGTCTTCGGACAGGAGGCTTCAGATGAAAAACTGTTTTTT
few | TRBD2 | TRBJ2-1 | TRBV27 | CASRIAGGPYNEQFF | TGTGCCAGCAGGATAGCGGGAGGACCTTACAATGAGCAGTTCTTC
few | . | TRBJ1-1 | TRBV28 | CASNSPGQGLPSFF | TGTGCCAGCAACTCCCCCGGTCAGGGGCTTCCGTCTTTCTTT
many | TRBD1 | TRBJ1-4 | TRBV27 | CASSLGRGLGNEKLFF | TGTGCCAGCAGTTTGGGCAGGGGGCTCGGTAATGAAAAACTGTTTTTT
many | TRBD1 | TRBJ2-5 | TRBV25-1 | CASNGQGRETQYF | TGTGCCAGCAACGGACAGGGGAGGGAGACCCAGTACTTC
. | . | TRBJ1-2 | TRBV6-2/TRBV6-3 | CASSRGGGPVYGYTF | TGTGCCAGCAGTCGCGGAGGAGGGCCGGTCTATGGCTACACCTTC
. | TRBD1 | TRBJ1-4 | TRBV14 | CASSQPDRGTEKLFF | TGTGCCAGCAGCCAACCTGACAGGGGCACGGAAAAACTGTTTTTT
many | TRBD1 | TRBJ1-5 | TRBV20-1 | CSAIKGGFDSNQPQHF | TGCAGTGCGATCAAAGGGGGCTTCGATAGCAATCAGCCCCAGCATTTT
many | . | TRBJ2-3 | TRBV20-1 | CSALNLAVRGTDTQYF | TGCAGTGCCCTGAACTTGGCGGTTCGGGGCACAGATACGCAGTATTTT
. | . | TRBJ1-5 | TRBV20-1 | CSASSQVYNQPQHF | TGCAGTGCTAGTAGCCAGGTTTACAATCAGCCCCAGCATTTT
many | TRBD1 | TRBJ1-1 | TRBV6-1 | CASNPHRIGGPTEAFF | TGTGCCAGCAATCCCCACCGAATAGGGGGCCCGACTGAAGCTTTCTTT
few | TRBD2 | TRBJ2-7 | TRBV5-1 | CASSRLAGVGNEQYF | TGCGCCAGCAGCCGTCTAGCGGGAGTGGGGAACGAGCAGTACTTC
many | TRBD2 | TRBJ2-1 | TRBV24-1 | CAAGGAGGYNEQFF | TGTGCCGCCGGGGGCGCGGGGGGTTATAATGAGCAGTTCTTC
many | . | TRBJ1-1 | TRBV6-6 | CASSPETTEAFF | TGTGCCAGCAGTCCCGAGACCACTGAAGCTTTCTTT
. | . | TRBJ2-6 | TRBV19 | CASSQDRPGANVLTF | TGTGCCAGTAGCCAAGACAGGCCTGGGGCCAACGTCCTGACTTTC
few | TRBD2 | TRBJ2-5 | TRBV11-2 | CASSLVLRTSAQNF | TGTGCCAGCAGCTTAGTCCTCCGTACTAGCGCACAGAACTTC
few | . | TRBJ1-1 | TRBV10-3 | CAISELWGADEAFF | TGTGCCATCAGTGAATTATGGGGGGCGGATGAAGCTTTCTTT
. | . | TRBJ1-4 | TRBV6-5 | CASSYSGEKLFF | TGTGCCAGCAGTTACTCAGGGGAAAAACTGTTTTTT
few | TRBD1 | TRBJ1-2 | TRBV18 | CASAPDRDYGYTF | TGTGCCAGTGCGCCGGACAGGGACTATGGCTACACCTTC
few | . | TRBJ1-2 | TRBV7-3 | CASSLKGFYGYTF | TGTGCCAGCAGCTTGAAGGGGTTTTATGGCTACACCTTC
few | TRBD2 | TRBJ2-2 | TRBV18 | CASTTLGRTSMSTGELFF | TGTGCCAGCACTACGTTGGGCCGGACTAGCATGTCCACCGGGGAGCTGTTTTTT
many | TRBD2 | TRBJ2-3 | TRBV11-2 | CASSFVAGGRGTDTQYF | TGTGCCAGCAGCTTCGTGGCAGGCGGGAGGGGCACAGATACGCAGTATTTT
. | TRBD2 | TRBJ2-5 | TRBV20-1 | CSARDTSGSPGTQYF | TGCAGTGCTAGAGATACTAGCGGCAGTCCGGGGACCCAGTACTTC
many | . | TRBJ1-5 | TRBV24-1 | CATSSGQYSNQPQHF | TGTGCCACCAGTAGCGGGCAGTATAGCAATCAGCCCCAGCATTTT
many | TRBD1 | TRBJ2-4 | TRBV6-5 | CASSYGQGLRDIQYF | TGTGCCAGCAGTTACGGACAGGGATTAAGAGACATTCAGTACTTC
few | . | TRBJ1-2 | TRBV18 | CASSLTGFDGYTF | TGTGCCAGCTCACTAACAGGTTTCGATGGCTACACCTTC
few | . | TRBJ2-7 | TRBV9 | CASSARDPSDEQYF | TGTGCCAGCAGCGCCCGGGACCCCTCGGACGAGCAGTACTTC
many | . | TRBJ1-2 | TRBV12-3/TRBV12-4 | CASNTGYGYTF | TGTGCCAGCAACACAGGGTATGGCTACACCTTC
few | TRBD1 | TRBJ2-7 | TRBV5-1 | CASSRGQGVWEQYF | TGCGCCAGCAGCCGCGGACAGGGGGTGTGGGAGCAGTACTTC
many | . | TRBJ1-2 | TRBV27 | CASSLSIGYGYTF | TGTGCCAGCAGTTTAAGTATAGGCTATGGCTACACCTTC
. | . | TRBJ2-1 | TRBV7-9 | CASSLPGGPPYNEQFF | TGTGCCAGCAGCTTACCTGGGGGGCCTCCGTACAATGAGCAGTTCTTC
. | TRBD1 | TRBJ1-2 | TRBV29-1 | CSVRDSYGYTF | TGCAGCGTACGGGACAGCTATGGCTACACCTTC
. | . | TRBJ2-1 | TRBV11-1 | CASSPSPQQFNEQFF | TGTGCCAGCAGCCCTTCGCCCCAGCAATTCAATGAGCAGTTCTTC
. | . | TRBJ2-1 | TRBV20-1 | CSATPREVRNEQFF | TGCAGTGCTACCCCCCGGGAAGTAAGGAATGAGCAGTTCTTC
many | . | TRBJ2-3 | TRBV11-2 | CASSFTPADTQYF | TGTGCCAGCAGTTTCACCCCGGCAGATACGCAGTATTTT
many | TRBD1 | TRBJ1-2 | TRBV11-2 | CASSHPDRGGYGYTF | TGTGCCAGCAGCCACCCGGACAGGGGGGGCTATGGCTACACCTTC
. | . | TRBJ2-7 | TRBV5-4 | CASSLEGQRGEQYF | TGTGCCAGCAGCTTGGAGGGCCAGAGGGGCGAGCAGTACTTC
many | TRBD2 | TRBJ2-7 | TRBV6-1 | CASSPPGGLAGSSYEQYF | TGTGCCAGCAGTCCCCCGGGAGGATTAGCGGGTAGCTCCTACGAGCAGTACTTC
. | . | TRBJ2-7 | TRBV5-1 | CASSSTTATYEQYF | TGCGCCAGCAGCTCGACGACGGCGACCTACGAGCAGTACTTC
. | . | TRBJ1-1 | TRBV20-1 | CSAYFPGLNMNTEAFF | TGCAGTGCTTATTTCCCGGGACTCAACATGAACACTGAAGCTTTCTTT
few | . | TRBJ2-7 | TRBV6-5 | CASSRLGGPTYEQYF | TGTGCCAGCAGTCGCCTCGGCGGACCCACCTACGAGCAGTACTTC
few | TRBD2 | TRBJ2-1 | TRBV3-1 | CASSPLAGSDNEQFF | TGTGCCAGCAGCCCTTTAGCGGGGTCAGACAATGAGCAGTTCTTC
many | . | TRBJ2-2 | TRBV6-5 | CASLLKVTARGGELFF | TGTGCCAGCTTGCTGAAGGTCACAGCTCGGGGCGGGGAGCTGTTTTTT
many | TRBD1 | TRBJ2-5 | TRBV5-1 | CASSLYGQEETQYF | TGCGCCAGCAGCTTGTACGGACAGGAAGAGACCCAGTACTTC
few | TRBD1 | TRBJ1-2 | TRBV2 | CASSPRTGPYYGYTF | TGTGCCAGCAGCCCTAGGACAGGGCCCTATTATGGCTACACCTTC
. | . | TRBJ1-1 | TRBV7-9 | CASSLSRQASEAFF | TGTGCCAGCAGCTTAAGCCGACAGGCGAGTGAAGCTTTCTTT
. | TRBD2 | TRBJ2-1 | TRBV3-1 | CASSHSSGSYEQFF | TGTGCCAGCAGCCATAGTAGCGGGAGCTATGAGCAGTTCTTC